Presented here are 12 T cell receptor beta chains from one specimen sequenced in a study of cytomegalovirus exposure and HLA in healthy donors. Vbeta (60) and Jbeta (13) primers were used in the PCR. Clones were sequenced by immunoSEQ multiplex PCR, and TCRdb holds only the in-frame ones, with some missing. The sample consists of about 170,000 clones, 65% to 85% of them appearing once. Sample: PBMCs. These receptors were taken from a woman in her forties or fifties in good health and CMV-seropositive.

This clone was counted only a few times. The chain is built from TRBV6-1 and TRBJ2-5; D is unclear. The DNA end is a closer match to TRBJ2-7, so the J assignment may be wrong. CDR3 length equals 12 residues. The germline CDR1 and CDR2 sequences are MNHNS and SASEGT. The CDR3 bases are TGTGCCAGCAGTGAATACAGCTACGAGCAGTACTTC. Its protein product is CASSEYSYEQYF.

J is TRBJ1-5 and V is TRBV7-2; 8 bases agree with TRBD1. CDR1 and CDR2 (germline): SGHTA, FQGNSA. This CDR3 is built from 13 residues. V lost 5 bases and J lost 6; bases outside the gene matches: 3. For the CDR3, the DNA is TGTGCCAGCAGCCAGGACAGGGCTCAGCCCCAGCATTTT. It codes for CASSQDRAQPQHF.

The J gene is TRBJ1-2, the V gene TRBV5-1; D remains ambiguous. Germline V CDR1 and CDR2: SGHRS, YFSETQ. V lost 0 bases and J lost 2, with 8 bases in between. The CDR3 runs 14 residues. The CDR3 sequence is CASSLDGSNYGYTF. The CDR3 DNA is TGCGCCAGCAGCTTGGACGGGTCCAACTATGGCTACACCTTC.

The rearrangement links TRBV18 to TRBJ2-7; D ambiguous. Germline V gene sequence: CDR1 KGHSH, CDR2 LQKENI. This CDR3 spans 13 amino acids. The V end was cut by 0 bases, the J end by 6 bases, with 9 bases between. This CDR3 is CASSPPFVIEQYF. CDR3 nucleotides: TGTGCCAGCTCACCACCCTTTGTAATCGAGCAGTACTTC. Full variable domain (rest looked up from reference TRBV18 and TRBJ2-7): NAGVMQNPRHLVRRRGQEARLRCSPMKGHSHVYWYRQLPEEGLKFMVYLQKENIIDESGMPKERFSAEFPKEGPSILRIQQVVRGDSAAYFCASSPPFVIEQYFGPGTRLTVT.

This chain links TRBV5-8 with TRBJ1-2; D possibly corresponds to TRBD1 (5 bases). Looked up from germline, CDR1 is SGHTS and CDR2 is YDEGEE. The V gene lost 5 bases and the J gene lost 13 bases, with 24 bases spanning the gap. CDR3 size: 14 residues. CDR3 region: CASSSPATGFSTTF. CDR3 DNA sequence: TGTGCCAGCAGTTCCCCGGCCACAGGCTTCTCAACCACCTTC.

This clone was detected only a few times. The V gene is TRBV5-4, the J gene TRBJ2-7; TRBD1 might be the D (6 bases). This CDR3 has 13 residues. Trimming stripped 0 bases from V and 3 bases from J, with 7 bases between. CDR1 SGHNT and CDR2 YYREEE come from the germline V gene (reference sequence). CDR3 residues: CASSLVDSYEQYF. CDR3 nucleotides: TGTGCCAGCAGCTTGGTGGACAGCTACGAGCAGTACTTC.

The V call is TRBV7-2, the J call TRBJ1-1, with a possible D match to TRBD1 (6 bases). V was clipped by 5 bases and J by 1 base, with 11 bases between them. Germline V gives CDR1 SGHTA, CDR2 FQGNSA. CDR3 length: 14 residues. CDR3 region: CASSQGLANTEAFF. The CDR3 DNA reads TGTGCCAGCAGCCAGGGGCTAGCGAACACTGAAGCTTTCTTT.

The V gene is TRBV16, the J gene TRBJ2-7, with a tentative D call TRBD2 (5 bases). This CDR3 has 13 residues. The germline V gene has CDR1 KGHSY and CDR2 FQNENV. Trimming removed 0 bases from V and 5 bases from J, with 8 bases in between. The CDR3 DNA follows: TGTGCCAGCAGCCAATCAGGAGGCAACGAGCAGTACTTC. It yields the protein CASSQSGGNEQYF.

This chain links TRBV5-1 with TRBJ2-5, with TRBD2 identical over 13 bases. The trim removed 4 bases at V and 4 bases at J, leaving 4 bases unmatched. The CDR3 loop spans 15 amino acids. Germline V gives CDR1 SGHRS, CDR2 YFSETQ. For the CDR3, the DNA is TGCGCCAGCAGCCAAGGACTAGCGGGGGTAGAGACCCAGTACTTC. As protein: CASSQGLAGVETQYF.

This chain links TRBV6-1 with TRBJ2-4; TRBD2 agrees at 7 bases. CDR1 is MNHNS, CDR2 SASEGT, per germline. This CDR3 is 14 amino acids long. The V gene end was trimmed by 10 bases and the J gene end by 7 bases; junction bases not matched to a gene: 13. For the CDR3, the DNA is TGTGCCACCCTGGGGGGGTTAAATTGGAACATTCAGTACTTC. This translates into CATLGGLNWNIQYF.

The chain links TRBV5-6 to TRBJ1-3, with 11 bases fitting TRBD1. Germline loops: CDR1 SGHDT, CDR2 YYEEEE. The V gene end was trimmed by 4 bases and the J gene end by 6 bases; junction bases not matched to a gene: 15. The CDR3 has 18 amino acids. The CDR3 region has the DNA TGTGCCAGCAGCCACCCTGGGACAGGGGGGTTCGGCGAAAACACCATATATTTT. Residues: CASSHPGTGGFGENTIYF.

The rearrangement joins TRBV14 to TRBJ1-6; D gene unclear. CDR1 SGHDN and CDR2 FVKESK come from the germline V gene. Trimming cost V 0 bases and J 14 bases, with 11 bases left between them. This CDR3 spans 13 amino acids. The chain's CDR3 is CASSQDEGSTLHF. DNA for the CDR3: TGTGCCAGCAGCCAAGATGAGGGCAGCACCCTCCACTTT.